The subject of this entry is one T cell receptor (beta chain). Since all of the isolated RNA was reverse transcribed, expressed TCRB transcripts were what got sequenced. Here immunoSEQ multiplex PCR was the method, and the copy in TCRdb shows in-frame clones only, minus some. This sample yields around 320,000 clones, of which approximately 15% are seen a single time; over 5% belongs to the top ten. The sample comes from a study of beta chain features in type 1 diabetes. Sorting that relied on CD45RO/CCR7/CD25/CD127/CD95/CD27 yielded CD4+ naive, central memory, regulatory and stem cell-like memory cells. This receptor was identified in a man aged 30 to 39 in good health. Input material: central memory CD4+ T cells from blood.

CDR3 in amino acids: CASSHGDGNQPQHF. CDR3 nucleotides: TGCGCCAGCAGCCATGGGGATGGCAATCAGCCCCAGCATTTT. The chain joins TRBV5-1 to TRBJ1-5; D unclear. The V gene lost 4 bases and the J gene lost 2 bases, with 10 bases spanning the gap. There are 14 residues in the CDR3. Germline V gene lookup returns CDR1 SGHRS and CDR2 YFSETQ.